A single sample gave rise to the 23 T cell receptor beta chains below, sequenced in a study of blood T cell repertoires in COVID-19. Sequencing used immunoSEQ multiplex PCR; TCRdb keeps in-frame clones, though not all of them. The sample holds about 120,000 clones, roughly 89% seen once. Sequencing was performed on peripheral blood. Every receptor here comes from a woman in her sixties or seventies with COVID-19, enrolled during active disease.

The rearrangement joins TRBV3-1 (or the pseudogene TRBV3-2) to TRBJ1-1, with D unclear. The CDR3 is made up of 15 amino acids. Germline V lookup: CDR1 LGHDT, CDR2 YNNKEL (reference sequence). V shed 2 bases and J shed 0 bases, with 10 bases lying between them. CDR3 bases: TGTGCCAGCAGCCAACGCGGGAGGATGAACACTGAAGCTTTCTTT. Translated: CASSQRGRMNTEAFF.

The CDR3 DNA follows: TGTGCCAGCAGTTCGTTGGAGGATGCTGAGCAGTTCTTC. Amino acids: CASSSLEDAEQFF. V usage is TRBV12-3 or TRBV12-4 and J usage is TRBJ2-1; TRBD2 is a possible D gene (5 bases). Trimming left V 4 bases short and J 9 bases short, with 13 bases between. The CDR3 extends over 13 amino acids.

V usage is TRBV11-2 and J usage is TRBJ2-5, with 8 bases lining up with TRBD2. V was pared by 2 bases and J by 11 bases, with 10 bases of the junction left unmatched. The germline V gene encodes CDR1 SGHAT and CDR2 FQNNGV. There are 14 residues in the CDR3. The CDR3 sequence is CASSLRAGGYAQYF. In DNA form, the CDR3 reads TGTGCCAGCAGCTTAAGGGCGGGGGGCTATGCTCAGTACTTC.

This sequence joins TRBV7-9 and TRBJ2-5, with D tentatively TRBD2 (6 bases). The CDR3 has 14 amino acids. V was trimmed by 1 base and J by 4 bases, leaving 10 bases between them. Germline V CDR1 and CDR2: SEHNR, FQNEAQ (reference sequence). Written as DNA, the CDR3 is TGTGCCAGCAGCTTAGGGGGAGGAGCAGAGACCCAGTACTTC. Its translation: CASSLGGGAETQYF.

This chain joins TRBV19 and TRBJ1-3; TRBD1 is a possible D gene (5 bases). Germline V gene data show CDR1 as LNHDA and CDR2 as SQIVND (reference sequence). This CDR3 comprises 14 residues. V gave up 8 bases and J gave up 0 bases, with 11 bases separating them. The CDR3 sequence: CASGGDFSGNTIYF. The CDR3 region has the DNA TGTGCCAGTGGGGGGGACTTCTCTGGAAACACCATATATTTT.

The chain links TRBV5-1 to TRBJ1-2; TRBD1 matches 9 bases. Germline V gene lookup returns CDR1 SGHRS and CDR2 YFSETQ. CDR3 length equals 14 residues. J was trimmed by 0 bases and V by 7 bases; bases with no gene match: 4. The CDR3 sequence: CASGQGHTNYGYTF. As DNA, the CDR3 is TGCGCCAGCGGACAGGGGCATACTAACTATGGCTACACCTTC.

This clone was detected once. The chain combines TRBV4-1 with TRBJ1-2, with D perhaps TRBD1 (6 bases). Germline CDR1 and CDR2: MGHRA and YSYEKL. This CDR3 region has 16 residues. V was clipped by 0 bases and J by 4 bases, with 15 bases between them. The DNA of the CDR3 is TGCGCCAGCAGCCAAGAATCTCAGGGGCGGCCCTATGGCTACACCTTC. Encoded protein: CASSQESQGRPYGYTF.

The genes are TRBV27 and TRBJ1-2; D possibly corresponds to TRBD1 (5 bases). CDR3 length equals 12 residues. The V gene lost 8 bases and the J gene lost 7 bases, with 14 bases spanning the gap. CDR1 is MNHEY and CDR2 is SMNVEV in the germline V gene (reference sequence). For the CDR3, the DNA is TGTGCCAGCTCTGGTGGGGGGAGTGGCTACACCTTC. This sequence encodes CASSGGGSGYTF.

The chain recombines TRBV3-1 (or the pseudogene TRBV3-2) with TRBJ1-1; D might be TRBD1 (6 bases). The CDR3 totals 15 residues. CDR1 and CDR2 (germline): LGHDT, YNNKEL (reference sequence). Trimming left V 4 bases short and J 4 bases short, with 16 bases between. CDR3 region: CASSPPLRGGTEAFF. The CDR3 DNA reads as TGTGCCAGCAGCCCTCCGTTGAGGGGGGGCACTGAAGCTTTCTTT.

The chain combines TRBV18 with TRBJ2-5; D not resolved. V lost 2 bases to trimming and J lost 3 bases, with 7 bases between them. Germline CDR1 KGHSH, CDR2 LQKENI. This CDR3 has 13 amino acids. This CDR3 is CASSPGMEETQYF. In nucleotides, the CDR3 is TGTGCCAGCTCACCAGGCATGGAAGAGACCCAGTACTTC.

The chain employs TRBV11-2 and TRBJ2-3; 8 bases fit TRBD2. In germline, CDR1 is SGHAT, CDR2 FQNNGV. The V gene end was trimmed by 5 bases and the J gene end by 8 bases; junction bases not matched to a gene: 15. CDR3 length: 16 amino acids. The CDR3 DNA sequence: TGTGCCAGCAGCGATCGGGGGGGACTAGGTGGCGGTACGCAGTATTTT. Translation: CASSDRGGLGGGTQYF.

CDR3 in amino acids: CASSQRRGSYEQYF. The CDR3, as DNA: TGTGCCAGCAGTCAGAGACGCGGCTCCTACGAGCAGTACTTC. J is TRBJ2-7 and V is TRBV6-5; D remains unclear. This CDR3 has 14 amino acids. Germline loops: CDR1 MNHEY, CDR2 SVGAGI. Deletions cut 5 bases from V and 0 bases from J, with 11 bases between.

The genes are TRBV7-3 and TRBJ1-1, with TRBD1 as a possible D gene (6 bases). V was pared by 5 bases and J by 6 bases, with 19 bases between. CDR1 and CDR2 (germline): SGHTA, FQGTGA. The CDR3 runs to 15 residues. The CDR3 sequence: CASSLRQVRSAEAFF. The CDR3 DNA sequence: TGTGCCAGCAGCCTACGACAGGTGAGGAGCGCTGAAGCTTTCTTT.

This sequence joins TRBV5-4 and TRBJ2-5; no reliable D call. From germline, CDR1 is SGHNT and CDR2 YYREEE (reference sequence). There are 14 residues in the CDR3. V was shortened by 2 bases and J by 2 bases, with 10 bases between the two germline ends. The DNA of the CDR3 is TGTGCCAGCAGCTTACCAGCGTCTCAAGAGACCCAGTACTTC. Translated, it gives CASSLPASQETQYF. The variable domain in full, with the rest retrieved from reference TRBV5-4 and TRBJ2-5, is ETGVTQSPTHLIKTRGQQVTLRCSSQSGHNTVSWYQQALGQGPQFIFQYYREEENGRGNFPPRFSGLQFPNYSSELNVNALELDDSALYLCASSLPASQETQYFGPGTRLLVL.

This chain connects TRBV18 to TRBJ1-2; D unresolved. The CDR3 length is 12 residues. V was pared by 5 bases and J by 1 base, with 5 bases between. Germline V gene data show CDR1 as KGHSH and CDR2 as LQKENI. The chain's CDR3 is CASSDNNYGYTF. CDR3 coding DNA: TGTGCCAGCTCAGACAATAACTATGGCTACACCTTC.

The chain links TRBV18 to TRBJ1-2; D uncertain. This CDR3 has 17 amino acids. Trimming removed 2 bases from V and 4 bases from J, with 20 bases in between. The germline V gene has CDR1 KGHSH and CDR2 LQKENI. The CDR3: CASSPLVTVQASYGYTF. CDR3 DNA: TGTGCCAGCTCACCATTGGTTACGGTTCAGGCATCCTATGGCTACACCTTC.

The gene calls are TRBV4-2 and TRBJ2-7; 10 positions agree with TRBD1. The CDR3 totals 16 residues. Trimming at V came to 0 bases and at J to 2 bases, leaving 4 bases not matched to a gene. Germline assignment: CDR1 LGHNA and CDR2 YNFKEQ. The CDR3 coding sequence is TGTGCCAGCAGCCAAGATATTGGACAGGGGGCCTACGAGCAGTACTTC. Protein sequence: CASSQDIGQGAYEQYF.

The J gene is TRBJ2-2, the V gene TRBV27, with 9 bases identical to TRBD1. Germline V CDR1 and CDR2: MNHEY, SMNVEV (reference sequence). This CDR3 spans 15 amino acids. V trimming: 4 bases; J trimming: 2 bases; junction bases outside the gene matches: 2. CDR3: CASSWGQGNTGELFF. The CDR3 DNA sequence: TGTGCCAGCAGTTGGGGACAGGGTAACACCGGGGAGCTGTTTTTT.

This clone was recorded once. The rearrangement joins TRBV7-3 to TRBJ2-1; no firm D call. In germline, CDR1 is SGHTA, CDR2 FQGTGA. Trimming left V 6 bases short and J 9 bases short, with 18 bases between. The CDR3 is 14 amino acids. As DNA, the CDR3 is TGTGCCAGCAGTTCCTCTCTGGGTTCGGGTGAGCAGTTCTTC. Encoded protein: CASSSSLGSGEQFF.

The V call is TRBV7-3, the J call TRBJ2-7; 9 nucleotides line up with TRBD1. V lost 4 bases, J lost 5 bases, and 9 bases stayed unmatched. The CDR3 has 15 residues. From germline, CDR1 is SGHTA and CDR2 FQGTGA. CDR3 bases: TGTGCCAGCAGCTCCCCGGGACAGGGAATACACGAGCAGTACTTC. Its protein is CASSSPGQGIHEQYF.

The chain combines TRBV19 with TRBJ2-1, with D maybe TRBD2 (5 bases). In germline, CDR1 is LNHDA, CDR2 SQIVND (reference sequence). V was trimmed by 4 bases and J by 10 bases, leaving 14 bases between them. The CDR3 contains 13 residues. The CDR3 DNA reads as TGTGCCAGTAGTACACACCGGGATGGGGAGCAGTTCTTC. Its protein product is CASSTHRDGEQFF.

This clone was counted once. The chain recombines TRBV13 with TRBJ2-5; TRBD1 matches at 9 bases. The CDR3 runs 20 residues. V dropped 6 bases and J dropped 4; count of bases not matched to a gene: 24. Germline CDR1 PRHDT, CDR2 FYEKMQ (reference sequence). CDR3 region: CASSSKQGAESHSRRETQYF. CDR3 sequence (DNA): TGTGCCAGCAGTTCTAAACAGGGGGCTGAGAGCCACTCACGAAGAGAGACCCAGTACTTC.

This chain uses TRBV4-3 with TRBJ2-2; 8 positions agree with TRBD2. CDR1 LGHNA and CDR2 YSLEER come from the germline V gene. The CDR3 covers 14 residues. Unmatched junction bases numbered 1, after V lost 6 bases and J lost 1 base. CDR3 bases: TGCGCCAGCAGGAGCGGGGGGAACACCGGGGAGCTGTTTTTT. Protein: CASRSGGNTGELFF.